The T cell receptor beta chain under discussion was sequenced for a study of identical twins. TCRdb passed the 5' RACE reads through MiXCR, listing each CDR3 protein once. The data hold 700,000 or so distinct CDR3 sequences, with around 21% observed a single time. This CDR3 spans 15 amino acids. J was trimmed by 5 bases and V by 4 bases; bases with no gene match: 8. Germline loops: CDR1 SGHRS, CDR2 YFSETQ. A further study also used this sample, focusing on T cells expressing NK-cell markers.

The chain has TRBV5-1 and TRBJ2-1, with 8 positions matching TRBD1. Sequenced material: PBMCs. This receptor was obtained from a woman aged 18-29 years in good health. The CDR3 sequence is CASSRDRGQDNEQFF. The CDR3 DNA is TGCGCCAGCAGCCGTGACAGGGGCCAAGACAATGAGCAGTTCTTC.